This TCR beta chain was identified in a study of blood T cell repertoires in COVID-19. In the study overall: T cells, B-cell-depleted T cells, or PBMCs supplied cDNA or gDNA.

The CDR3 extends over 12 amino acids. Germline lookup yields CDR1 WNHNN and CDR2 SYGVQD (reference sequence). Trimming shortened V by 2 bases and J by 16 bases, and 12 bases separated the two germline ends. The protocol was immunoSEQ multiplex PCR, while the TCRdb copy is restricted to in-frame clones and leaves out a portion. The sample gives fewer than 400,000 clones, 70% to 90% of which show up once; 2.2% is in the top ten. The sequence came from a man aged 25 to 40 who had recovered from COVID-19. The rearrangement joins TRBV10-1 to TRBJ1-6; TRBD1 is a possible D gene (6 bases). The sample consisted of PBMCs or T cells enriched from blood (not recorded which). The CDR3 nucleotides read TGCGCCAGCAGTGAGATTTGGACAGAACTCCACTTT. Its protein is CASSEIWTELHF.